This T cell receptor beta chain originates from a study of blood T cell repertoires in COVID-19. On the study more broadly: Donors in the United States, Italy and Spain gave samples during acute or convalescent COVID-19.

In the authors' methods: From reference gene primer amplification, estimates of nucleated cell counts were derived. The protocol was immunoSEQ multiplex PCR, while the TCRdb copy is restricted to in-frame clones and leaves out a portion. The V and J calls and clone size are taken from that table; D and trimming were inferred from the DNA. The sample has about 170,000 clones, around 82% seen once. Looked up from germline, CDR1 is MNHEY and CDR2 is SVGAGI. The CDR3 has 13 residues. Trimming cost V 6 bases and J 5 bases, with 13 bases left between them. The TCR was taken from a woman aged 40 to 55 with COVID-19, enrolled during active disease. The V call is TRBV6-5, the J call TRBJ1-1, with D unclear. Sequenced sample: peripheral blood. CDR3 region: CASSPIRGTEAFF. The CDR3 region has the DNA TGTGCCAGCAGCCCGATCAGAGGGACTGAAGCTTTCTTT.